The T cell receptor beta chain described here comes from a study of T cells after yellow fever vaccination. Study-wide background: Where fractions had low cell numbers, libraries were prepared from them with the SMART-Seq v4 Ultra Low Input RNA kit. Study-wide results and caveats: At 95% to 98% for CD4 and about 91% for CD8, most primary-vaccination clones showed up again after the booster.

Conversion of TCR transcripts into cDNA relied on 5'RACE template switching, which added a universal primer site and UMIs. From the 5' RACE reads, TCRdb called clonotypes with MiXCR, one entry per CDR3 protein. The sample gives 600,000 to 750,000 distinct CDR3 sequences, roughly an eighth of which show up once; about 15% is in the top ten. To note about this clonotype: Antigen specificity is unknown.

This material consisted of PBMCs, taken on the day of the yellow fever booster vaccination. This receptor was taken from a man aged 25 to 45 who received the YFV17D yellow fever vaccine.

The CDR3 loop reads CASSSPWSPRETQYF. Written as DNA, the CDR3 is TGTGCCAGCAGCTCGCCCTGGTCGCCGAGAGAGACCCAGTACTTC. The gene calls are TRBV7-6 and TRBJ2-5, with unresolved D. Germline CDR1 is SGHVS and CDR2 is FNYEAQ. Trimming removed 4 bases from V and 4 bases from J, with 16 bases in between. This CDR3 is 15 amino acids long.